The clone carrying this T cell receptor beta chain was found a few times. TCRdb called the RT-PCR reads again in MiXCR, with one record for every CDR3 protein. The sample has some 92,000 distinct CDR3 sequences, 45% to 50% seen once. The V gene's germline CDR1 is LGHDT and CDR2 YNNKEL (reference sequence). The CDR3 has 15 amino acids. The V gene lost 0 bases and the J gene lost 5 bases, with 13 bases spanning the gap. This entry is derived from a study of patients and donors after allogeneic stem cell transplantation. Sequencing was done on a sample of blood, either unsorted or a sorted T cell fraction (not recorded which). This TCR was sampled from a human donor who was either an allogeneic HSCT recipient or a stem cell or donor lymphocyte infusion donor (not recorded which). It is not recorded whose cells these are; they may come from a transplant donor. This chain uses TRBV3-1 with TRBJ1-1; D gene uncertain. CDR3 sequence (DNA): TGTGCCAGCAGCCAAGAGTGGGCTCTATTGACTGAAGCTTTCTTT. As protein: CASSQEWALLTEAFF.